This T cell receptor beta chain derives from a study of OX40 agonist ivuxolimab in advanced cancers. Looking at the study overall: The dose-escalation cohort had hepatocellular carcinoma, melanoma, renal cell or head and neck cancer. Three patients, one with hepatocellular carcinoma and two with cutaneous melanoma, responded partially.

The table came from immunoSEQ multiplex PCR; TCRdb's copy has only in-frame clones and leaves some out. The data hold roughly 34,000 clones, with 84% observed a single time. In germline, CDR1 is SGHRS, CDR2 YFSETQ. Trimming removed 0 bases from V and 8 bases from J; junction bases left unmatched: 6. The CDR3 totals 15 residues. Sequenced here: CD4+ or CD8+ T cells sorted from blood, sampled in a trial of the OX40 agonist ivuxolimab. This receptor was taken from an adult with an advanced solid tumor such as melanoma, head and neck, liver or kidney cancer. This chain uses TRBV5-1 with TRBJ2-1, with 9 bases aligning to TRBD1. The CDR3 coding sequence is TGCGCCAGCAGCTTGGCACAGGGGGCTTTCGATGAGCAGTTCTTC. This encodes CASSLAQGAFDEQFF.